The TCR beta chain under discussion was sequenced for a study of CD8 T cells in Susac syndrome. Roughly 0.45 to 1 ug RNA was reverse transcribed with random hexamers. Using its own MiXCR run on the immunoSEQ multiplex PCR reads, TCRdb lists one record per CDR3 protein. The sample includes some 130,000 distinct CDR3 sequences, roughly 94% of them seen just once. V shed 4 bases and J 7 bases; nucleotides not matched to a gene: 5. CDR3 length: 13 amino acids. Germline values: CDR1 SGHRS, CDR2 YFSETQ. Sequences were obtained from CD4+ T cells from PBMCs. The chain employs TRBV5-1 and TRBJ2-1; 7 positions agree with TRBD1. The sequence was obtained from a human donor with multiple sclerosis. The CDR3 reads CASSGKGQNEQFF. CDR3 coding DNA: TGCGCCAGCAGCGGTAAGGGACAGAATGAGCAGTTCTTC.